Reported below is one TCR beta chain. This entry belongs to a study of T-cell reconstitution after alpha-beta-depleted transplantation in children. For TCRbeta, the library was prepared with unique molecular identifiers. TCRdb re-called the PCR reads through MiXCR, storing one row per CDR3 protein. The table includes about 540,000 distinct CDR3 sequences, about 18% detected once. The TCR originated in a human donor who donated a stem cell graft to a child with acute lymphoblastic leukemia. The material sequenced was PBMCs from the stem cell graft donor, taken from the stem cell graft.

The chain's CDR3 is CASSLVGAPFPKNIQYF. The CDR3 DNA is TGTGCCAGCAGCTTAGTAGGGGCCCCTTTTCCCAAAAACATTCAGTACTTC. The chain has TRBV11-2 and TRBJ2-4; a weak D match, TRBD1 (5 bases). Trimming pared 1 base from V and 2 bases from J, leaving 15 bases between. The CDR3 sequence is 17 residues long. Per the germline V gene, CDR1 is SGHAT and CDR2 is FQNNGV.